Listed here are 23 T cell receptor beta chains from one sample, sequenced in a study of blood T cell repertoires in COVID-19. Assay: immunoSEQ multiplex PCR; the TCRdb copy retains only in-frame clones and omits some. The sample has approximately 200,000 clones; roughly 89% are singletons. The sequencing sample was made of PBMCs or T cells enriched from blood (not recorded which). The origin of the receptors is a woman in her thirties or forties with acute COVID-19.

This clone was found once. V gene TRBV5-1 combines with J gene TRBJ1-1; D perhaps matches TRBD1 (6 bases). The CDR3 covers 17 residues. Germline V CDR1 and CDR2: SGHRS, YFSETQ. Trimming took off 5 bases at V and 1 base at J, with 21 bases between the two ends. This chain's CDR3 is CASRVDWGLLTNTEAFF. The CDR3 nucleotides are TGCGCCAGCAGGGTTGACTGGGGGCTCCTAACGAACACTGAAGCTTTCTTT. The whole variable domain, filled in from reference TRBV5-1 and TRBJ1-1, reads KAGVTQTPRYLIKTRGQQVTLSCSPISGHRSVSWYQQTPGQGLQFLFEYFSETQRNKGNFPGRFSGRQFSNSRSEMNVSTLELGDSALYLCASRVDWGLLTNTEAFFGQGTRLTVV.

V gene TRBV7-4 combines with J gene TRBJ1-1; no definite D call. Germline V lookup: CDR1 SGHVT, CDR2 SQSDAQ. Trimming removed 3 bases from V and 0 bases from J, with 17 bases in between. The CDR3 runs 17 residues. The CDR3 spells CASSLYKAGRMNTEAFF. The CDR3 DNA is TGTGCCAGCAGCTTGTATAAGGCGGGTCGGATGAACACTGAAGCTTTCTTT.

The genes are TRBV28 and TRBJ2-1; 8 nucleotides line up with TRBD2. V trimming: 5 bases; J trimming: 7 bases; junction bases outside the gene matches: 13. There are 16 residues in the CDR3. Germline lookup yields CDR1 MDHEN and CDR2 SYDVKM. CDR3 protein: CASSSYGGAVTNEQFF. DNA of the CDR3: TGTGCCAGCAGTAGTTACGGGGGGGCCGTTACGAATGAGCAGTTCTTC.

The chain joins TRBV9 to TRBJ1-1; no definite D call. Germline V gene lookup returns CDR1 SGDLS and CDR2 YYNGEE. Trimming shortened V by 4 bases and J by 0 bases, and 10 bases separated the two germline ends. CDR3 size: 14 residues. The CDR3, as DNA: TGTGCCAGCAGCCCAATCAATTTGAACACTGAAGCTTTCTTT. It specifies CASSPINLNTEAFF.

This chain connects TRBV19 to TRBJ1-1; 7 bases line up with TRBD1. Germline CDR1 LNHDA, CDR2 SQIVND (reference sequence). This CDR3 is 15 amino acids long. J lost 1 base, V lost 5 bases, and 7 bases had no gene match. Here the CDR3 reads CASSLIRTGNTEAFF. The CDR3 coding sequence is TGTGCCAGTAGTCTTATCCGGACAGGGAACACTGAAGCTTTCTTT.

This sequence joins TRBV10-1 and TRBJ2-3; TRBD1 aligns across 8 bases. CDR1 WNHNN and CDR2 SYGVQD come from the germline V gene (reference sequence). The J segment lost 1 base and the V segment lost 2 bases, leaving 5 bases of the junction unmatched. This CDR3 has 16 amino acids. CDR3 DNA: TGCGCCAGCAGTGAGACGCCGGGACAGGGCACAGATACGCAGTATTTT. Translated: CASSETPGQGTDTQYF.

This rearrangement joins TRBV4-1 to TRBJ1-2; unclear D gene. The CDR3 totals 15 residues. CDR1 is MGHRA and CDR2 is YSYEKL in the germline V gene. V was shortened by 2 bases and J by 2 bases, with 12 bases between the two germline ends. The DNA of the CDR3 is TGCGCCAGCAGCCAAACCCTGACACCAAACTATGGCTACACCTTC. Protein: CASSQTLTPNYGYTF.

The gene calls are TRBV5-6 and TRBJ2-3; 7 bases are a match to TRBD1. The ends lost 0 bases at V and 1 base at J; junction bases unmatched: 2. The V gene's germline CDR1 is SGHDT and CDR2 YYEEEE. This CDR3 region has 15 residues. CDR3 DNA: TGTGCCAGCAGCTTGGGACAGGGAGGCACAGATACGCAGTATTTT. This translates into CASSLGQGGTDTQYF.

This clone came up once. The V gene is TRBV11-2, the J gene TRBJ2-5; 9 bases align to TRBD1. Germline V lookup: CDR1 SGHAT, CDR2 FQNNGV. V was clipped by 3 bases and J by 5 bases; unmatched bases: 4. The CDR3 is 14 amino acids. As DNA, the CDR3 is TGTGCCAGCAGCTTGACAGGGGGGCCGGAGACCCAGTACTTC. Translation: CASSLTGGPETQYF.

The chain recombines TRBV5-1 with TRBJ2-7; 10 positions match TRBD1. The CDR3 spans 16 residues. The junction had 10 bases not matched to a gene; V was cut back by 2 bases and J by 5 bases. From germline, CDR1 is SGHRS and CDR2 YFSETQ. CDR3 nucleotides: TGCGCCAGCAGCTTAGCAGTTGGGACAGGGGATCACGAGCAGTACTTC. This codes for CASSLAVGTGDHEQYF.

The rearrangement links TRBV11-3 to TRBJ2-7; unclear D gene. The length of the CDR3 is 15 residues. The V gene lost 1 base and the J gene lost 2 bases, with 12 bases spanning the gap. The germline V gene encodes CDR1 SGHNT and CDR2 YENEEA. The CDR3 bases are TGTGCCAGCAGCTTAGGGCCGACGGAGCCCTACGAGCAGTACTTC. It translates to CASSLGPTEPYEQYF.

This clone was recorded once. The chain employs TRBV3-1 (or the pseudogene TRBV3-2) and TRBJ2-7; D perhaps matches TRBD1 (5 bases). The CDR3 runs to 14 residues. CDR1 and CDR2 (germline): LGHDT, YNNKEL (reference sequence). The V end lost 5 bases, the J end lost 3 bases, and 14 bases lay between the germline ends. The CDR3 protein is CASSSRTKGYEQYF. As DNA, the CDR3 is TGTGCCAGCAGCTCGAGGACAAAGGGCTACGAGCAGTACTTC.

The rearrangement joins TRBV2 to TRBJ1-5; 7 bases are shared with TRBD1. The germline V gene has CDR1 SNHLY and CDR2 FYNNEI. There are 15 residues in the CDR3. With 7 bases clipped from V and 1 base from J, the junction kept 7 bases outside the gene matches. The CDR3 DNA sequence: TGTGCCAGCATGCGGGGACAGCAAAGCAATCAGCCCCAGCATTTT. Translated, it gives CASMRGQQSNQPQHF.

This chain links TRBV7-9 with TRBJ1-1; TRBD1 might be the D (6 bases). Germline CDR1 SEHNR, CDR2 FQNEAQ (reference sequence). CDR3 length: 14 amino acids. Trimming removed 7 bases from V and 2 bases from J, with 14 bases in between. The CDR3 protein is CASNDPGQNTEAFF. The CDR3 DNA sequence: TGTGCCAGCAACGACCCGGGACAAAACACTGAAGCTTTCTTT.

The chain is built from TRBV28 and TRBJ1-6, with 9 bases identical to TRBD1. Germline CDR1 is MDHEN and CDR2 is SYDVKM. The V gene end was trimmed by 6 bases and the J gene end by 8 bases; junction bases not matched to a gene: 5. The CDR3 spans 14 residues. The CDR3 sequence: CASRWDRVDSPLHF. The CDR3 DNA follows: TGTGCCAGCAGATGGGACAGGGTAGATTCACCCCTCCACTTT.

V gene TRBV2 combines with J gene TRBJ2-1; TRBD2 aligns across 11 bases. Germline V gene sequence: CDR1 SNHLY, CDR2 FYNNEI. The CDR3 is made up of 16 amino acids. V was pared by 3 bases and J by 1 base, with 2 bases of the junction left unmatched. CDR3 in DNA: TGTGCCAGCAGTGACACTAGCGGGAGATCCTACAATGAGCAGTTCTTC. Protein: CASSDTSGRSYNEQFF.

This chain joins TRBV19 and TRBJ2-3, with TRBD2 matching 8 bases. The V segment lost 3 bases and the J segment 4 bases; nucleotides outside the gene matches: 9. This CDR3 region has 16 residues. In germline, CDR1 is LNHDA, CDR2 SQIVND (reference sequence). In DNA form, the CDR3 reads TGTGCCAGTAGTATCAGGAGCGGGGGATTCTCAGATACGCAGTATTTT. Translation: CASSIRSGGFSDTQYF.

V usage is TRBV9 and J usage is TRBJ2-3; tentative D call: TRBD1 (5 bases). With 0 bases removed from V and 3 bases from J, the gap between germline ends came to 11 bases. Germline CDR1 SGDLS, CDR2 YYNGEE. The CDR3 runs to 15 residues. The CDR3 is CASSVEGDDTDTQYF. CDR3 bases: TGTGCCAGCAGCGTAGAAGGGGATGATACAGATACGCAGTATTTT. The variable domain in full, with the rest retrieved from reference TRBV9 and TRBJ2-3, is DSGVTQTPKHLITATGQRVTLRCSPRSGDLSVYWYQQSLDQGLQFLIQYYNGEERAKGNILERFSAQQFPDLHSELNLSSLELGDSALYFCASSVEGDDTDTQYFGPGTRLTVL.

CDR3 sequence reads: CASSEGDGNQPQHF. CDR3 coding DNA: TGTGCCAGTAGTGAGGGAGATGGCAATCAGCCCCAGCATTTT. V and J are TRBV19 and TRBJ1-5; D not certain. Germline CDR1 reads LNHDA; CDR2 reads SQIVND (reference sequence). This CDR3 contains 14 residues. Trimming removed 5 bases from V and 2 bases from J, with 10 bases in between.

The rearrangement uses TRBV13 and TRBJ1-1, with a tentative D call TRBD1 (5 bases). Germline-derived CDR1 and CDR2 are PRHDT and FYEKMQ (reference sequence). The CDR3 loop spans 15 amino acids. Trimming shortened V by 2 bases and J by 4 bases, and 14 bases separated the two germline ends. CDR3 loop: CASSLRTGGGTEAFF. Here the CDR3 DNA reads TGTGCCAGCAGCTTACGGACCGGGGGAGGCACTGAAGCTTTCTTT.

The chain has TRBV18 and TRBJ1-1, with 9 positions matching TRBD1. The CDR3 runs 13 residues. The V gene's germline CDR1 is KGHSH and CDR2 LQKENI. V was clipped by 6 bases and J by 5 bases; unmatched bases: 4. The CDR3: CASSPGTGTEAFF. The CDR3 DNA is TGTGCCAGCTCCCCGGGGACAGGGACTGAAGCTTTCTTT.

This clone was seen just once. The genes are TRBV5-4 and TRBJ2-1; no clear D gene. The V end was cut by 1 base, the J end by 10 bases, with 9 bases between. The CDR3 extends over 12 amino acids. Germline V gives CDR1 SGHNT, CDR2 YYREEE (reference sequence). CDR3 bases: TGTGCCAGCAGCTTGTTCCCCTCCGAGCAGTTCTTC. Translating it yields CASSLFPSEQFF. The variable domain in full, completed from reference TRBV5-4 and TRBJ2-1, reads ETGVTQSPTHLIKTRGQQVTLRCSSQSGHNTVSWYQQALGQGPQFIFQYYREEENGRGNFPPRFSGLQFPNYSSELNVNALELDDSALYLCASSLFPSEQFFGPGTRLTVL.

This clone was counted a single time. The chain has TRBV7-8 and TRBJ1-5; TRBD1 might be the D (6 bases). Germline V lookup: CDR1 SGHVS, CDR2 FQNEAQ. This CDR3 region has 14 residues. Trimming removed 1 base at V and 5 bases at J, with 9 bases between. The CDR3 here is CASSLGGGDQPQHF. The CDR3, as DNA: TGTGCCAGCAGCTTAGGAGGGGGGGATCAGCCCCAGCATTTT.